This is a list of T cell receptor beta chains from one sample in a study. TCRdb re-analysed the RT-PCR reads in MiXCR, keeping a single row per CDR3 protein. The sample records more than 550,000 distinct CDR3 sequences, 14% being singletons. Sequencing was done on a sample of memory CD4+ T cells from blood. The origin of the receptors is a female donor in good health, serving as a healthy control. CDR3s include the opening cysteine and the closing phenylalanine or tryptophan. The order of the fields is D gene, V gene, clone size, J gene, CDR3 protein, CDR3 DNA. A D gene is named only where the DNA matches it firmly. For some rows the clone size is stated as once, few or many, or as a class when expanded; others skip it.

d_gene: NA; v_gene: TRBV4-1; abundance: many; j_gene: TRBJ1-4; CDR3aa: CASSQPQGTNEKLFF; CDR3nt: TGCGCCAGCAGCCAACCCCAGGGCACTAATGAAAAACTGTTTTTT
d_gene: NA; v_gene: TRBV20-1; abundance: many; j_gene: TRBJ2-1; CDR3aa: CSARGWSTGDEQFF; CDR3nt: TGCAGTGCTAGGGGTTGGTCGACGGGAGATGAGCAGTTCTTC
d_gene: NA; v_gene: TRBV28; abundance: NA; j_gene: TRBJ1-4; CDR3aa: CASSLPGPLVNEKLFF; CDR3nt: TGTGCCAGCAGTTTACCAGGGCCCCTAGTAAACGAAAAACTGTTTTTT
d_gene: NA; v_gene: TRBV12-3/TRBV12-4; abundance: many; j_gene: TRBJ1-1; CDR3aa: CASSVSGSEAFF; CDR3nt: TGTGCCAGCAGTGTATCGGGATCTGAAGCTTTCTTT
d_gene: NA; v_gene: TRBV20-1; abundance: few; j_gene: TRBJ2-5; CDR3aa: CSARVLGEDETQYF; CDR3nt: TGCAGTGCTAGAGTGCTGGGGGAAGATGAGACCCAGTACTTC
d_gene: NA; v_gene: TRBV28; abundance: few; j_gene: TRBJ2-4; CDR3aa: CASSSRQAAQYF; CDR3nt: TGTGCCAGCAGTTCCAGGCAAGCGGCTCAGTACTTC
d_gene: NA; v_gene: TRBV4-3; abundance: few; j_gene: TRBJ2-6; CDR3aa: CASSQELRGGSTSRDGANVLTF; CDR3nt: TGCGCCAGCAGCCAAGAGCTGCGAGGAGGAAGTACTAGTAGGGATGGGGCCAACGTCCTGACTTTC
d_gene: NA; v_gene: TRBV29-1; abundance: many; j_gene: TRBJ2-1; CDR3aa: CSVPGQIYYNEQFF; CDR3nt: TGCAGCGTCCCTGGACAGATTTACTACAATGAGCAGTTCTTC
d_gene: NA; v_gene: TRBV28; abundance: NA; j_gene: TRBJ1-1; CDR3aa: CASSFRKAFF; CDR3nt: TGTGCCAGCAGTTTCAGGAAAGCTTTCTTT
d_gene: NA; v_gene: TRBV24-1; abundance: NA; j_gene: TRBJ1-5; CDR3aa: CATSDGRRLQHF; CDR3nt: TGTGCCACCAGTGATGGCAGGAGGCTCCAGCATTTT
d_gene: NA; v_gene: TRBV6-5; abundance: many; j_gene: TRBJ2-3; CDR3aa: CASSFASGGTDTQYF; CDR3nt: TGTGCCAGCAGTTTTGCCTCAGGGGGCACAGATACGCAGTATTTT
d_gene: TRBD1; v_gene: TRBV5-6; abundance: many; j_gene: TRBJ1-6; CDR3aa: CASSLRAGGNSPLHF; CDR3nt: TGTGCCAGCAGCTTGAGGGCAGGGGGCAATTCACCCCTCCACTTT
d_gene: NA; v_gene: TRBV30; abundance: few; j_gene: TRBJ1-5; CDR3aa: CAWRDVWAPYSNQPQHF; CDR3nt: TGTGCCTGGAGGGACGTCTGGGCACCGTATAGCAATCAGCCCCAGCATTTT
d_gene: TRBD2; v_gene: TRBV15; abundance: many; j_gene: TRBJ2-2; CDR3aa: CATSRRGGTGELFF; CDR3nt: TGTGCCACCAGCAGACGGGGGGGCACCGGGGAGCTGTTTTTT
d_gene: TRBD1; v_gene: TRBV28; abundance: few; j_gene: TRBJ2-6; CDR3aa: CASSRSKGAAGANVLTF; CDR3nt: TGTGCCAGCAGTCGCTCCAAGGGGGCAGCTGGGGCCAACGTCCTGACTTTC
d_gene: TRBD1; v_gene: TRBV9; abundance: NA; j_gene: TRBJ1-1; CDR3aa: CASSPGDRNTEAFF; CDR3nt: TGTGCCAGCAGCCCAGGGGACAGGAACACTGAAGCTTTCTTT
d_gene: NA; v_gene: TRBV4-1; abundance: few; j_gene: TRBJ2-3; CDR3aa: CASSQVGVARGKGAF; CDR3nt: TGCGCCAGCAGCCAAGTGGGTGTGGCTAGAGGTAAAGGGGCTTTT
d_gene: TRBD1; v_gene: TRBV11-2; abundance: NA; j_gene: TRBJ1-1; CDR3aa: CASGRDRSVDTEAFF; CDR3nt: TGTGCCAGCGGCCGGGACAGGTCGGTTGACACTGAAGCTTTCTTT
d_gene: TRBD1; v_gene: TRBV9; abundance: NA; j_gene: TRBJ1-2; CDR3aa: CASSGGGGQLLPTF; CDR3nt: TGTGCCAGCAGCGGGGGGGGGGGACAGCTCCTCCCCACCTTC
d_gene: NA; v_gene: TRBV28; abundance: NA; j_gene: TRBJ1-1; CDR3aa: CASSSSGHMNTEAFF; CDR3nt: TGTGCCAGCAGTTCCTCGGGACATATGAACACTGAAGCTTTCTTT
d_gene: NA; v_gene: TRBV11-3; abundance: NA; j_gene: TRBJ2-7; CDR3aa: CASSVPGDGAFEQYF; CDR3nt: TGTGCCAGCAGCGTACCCGGGGACGGTGCCTTCGAGCAGTACTTC
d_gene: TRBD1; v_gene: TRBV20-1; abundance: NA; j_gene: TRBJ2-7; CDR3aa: CSARRTGGAYEQYF; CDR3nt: TGCAGTGCTAGACGGACAGGGGGGGCCTACGAGCAGTACTTC
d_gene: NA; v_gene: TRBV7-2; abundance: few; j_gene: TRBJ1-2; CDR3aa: CASSLEAGHTNYGYTF; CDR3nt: TGTGCCAGCAGCTTAGAGGCAGGACACACTAACTATGGCTACACCTTC
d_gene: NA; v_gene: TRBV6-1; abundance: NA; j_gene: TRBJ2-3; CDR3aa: CASSERGLDTQYF; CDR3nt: TGTGCCAGCAGTGAAAGGGGATTGGATACGCAGTATTTT
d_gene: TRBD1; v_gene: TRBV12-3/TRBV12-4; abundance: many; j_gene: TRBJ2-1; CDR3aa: CASRPTEGQGFRNEQFF; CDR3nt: TGTGCCAGCAGACCGACTGAGGGACAGGGATTTCGCAATGAGCAGTTCTTC
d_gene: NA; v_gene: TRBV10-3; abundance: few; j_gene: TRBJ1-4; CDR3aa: CAISDADEKLFF; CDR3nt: TGTGCCATCAGTGATGCGGATGAAAAACTGTTTTTT
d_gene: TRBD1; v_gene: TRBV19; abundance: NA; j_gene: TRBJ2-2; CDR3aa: CASTSQTGATGELFF; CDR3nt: TGTGCCAGTACTAGCCAGACAGGGGCTACCGGGGAGCTGTTTTTT
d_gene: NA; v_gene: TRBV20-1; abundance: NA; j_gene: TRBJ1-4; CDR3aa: CSAKSYEKLFF; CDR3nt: TGCAGTGCTAAATCGTATGAAAAACTGTTTTTT
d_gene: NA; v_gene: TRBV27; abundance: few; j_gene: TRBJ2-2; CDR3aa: CASSLQPGRWGELFF; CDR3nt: TGTGCCAGCAGTTTACAGCCAGGGAGATGGGGGGAGCTGTTTTTT
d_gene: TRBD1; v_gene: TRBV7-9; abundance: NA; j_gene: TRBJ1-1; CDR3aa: CASQKTGGVGNTEAFF; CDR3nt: TGTGCGAGCCAAAAAACAGGGGGCGTCGGGAACACTGAAGCTTTCTTT
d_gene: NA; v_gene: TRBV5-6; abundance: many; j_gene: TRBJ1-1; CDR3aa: CASLGVQLNTEAFF; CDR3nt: TGTGCCAGCCTCGGGGTCCAGCTAAACACTGAAGCTTTCTTT
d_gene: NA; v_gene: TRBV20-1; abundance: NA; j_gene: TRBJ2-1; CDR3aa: CSARDSRGSYNEQFF; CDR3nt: TGCAGTGCTAGAGATTCAAGGGGCTCCTACAATGAGCAGTTCTTC
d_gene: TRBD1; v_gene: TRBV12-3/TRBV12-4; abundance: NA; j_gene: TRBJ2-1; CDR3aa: CASIPDRAKHEQFF; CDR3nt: TGTGCCAGCATTCCGGACAGGGCCAAGCATGAGCAGTTCTTC
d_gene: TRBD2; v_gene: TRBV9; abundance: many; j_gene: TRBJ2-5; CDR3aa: CASSVGSAGVETQYF; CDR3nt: TGTGCCAGCAGCGTAGGGTCCGCGGGAGTGGAGACCCAGTACTTC
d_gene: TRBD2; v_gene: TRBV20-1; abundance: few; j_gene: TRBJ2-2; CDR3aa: CSAVAGAGTGELFF; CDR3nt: TGCAGTGCTGTAGCGGGAGCGGGCACCGGGGAGCTGTTTTTT
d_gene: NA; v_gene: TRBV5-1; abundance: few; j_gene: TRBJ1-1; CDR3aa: CASSFGGVTEAFF; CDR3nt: TGCGCCAGCAGCTTCGGAGGGGTCACTGAAGCTTTCTTT
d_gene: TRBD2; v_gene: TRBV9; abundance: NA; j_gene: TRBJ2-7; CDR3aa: CASSVSGTSGRYSYEQYF; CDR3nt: TGTGCCAGCAGCGTATCCGGGACTAGCGGGAGATACTCCTACGAGCAGTACTTC
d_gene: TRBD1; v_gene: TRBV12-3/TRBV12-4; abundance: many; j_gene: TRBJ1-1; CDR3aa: CASRDQDRKTEAFF; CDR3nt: TGTGCCAGCAGGGACCAGGACAGGAAAACTGAAGCTTTCTTT
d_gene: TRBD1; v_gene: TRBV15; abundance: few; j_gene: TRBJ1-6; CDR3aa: CATSQGQGDLPLHF; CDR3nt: TGTGCCACCAGTCAAGGACAGGGAGATTTACCCCTCCACTTT
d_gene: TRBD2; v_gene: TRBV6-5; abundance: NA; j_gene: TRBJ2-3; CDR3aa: CASRQTTSGRTPDTQYF; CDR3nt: TGTGCCAGCAGACAAACCACTAGCGGGAGGACTCCAGATACGCAGTATTTT
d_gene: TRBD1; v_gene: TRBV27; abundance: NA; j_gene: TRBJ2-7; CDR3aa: CASSHWGSSDRAYEQYF; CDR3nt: TGTGCCAGCAGCCACTGGGGGTCCTCTGACAGGGCCTACGAGCAGTACTTC
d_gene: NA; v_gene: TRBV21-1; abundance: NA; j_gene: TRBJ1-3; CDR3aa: CASSKPNRGWKSGNTIYF; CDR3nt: TGTGCCAGCAGCAAACCAAACAGGGGATGGAAGAGTGGAAACACCATATATTTT
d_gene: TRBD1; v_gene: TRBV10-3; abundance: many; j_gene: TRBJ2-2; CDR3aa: CAISVSTGGFWNTGELFF; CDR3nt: TGTGCCATCAGTGTTTCGACAGGGGGCTTTTGGAACACCGGGGAGCTGTTTTTT
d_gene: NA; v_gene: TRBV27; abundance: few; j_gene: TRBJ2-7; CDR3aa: CASSPSPAQLEQYF; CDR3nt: TGTGCCAGCAGTCCCTCCCCAGCCCAGCTCGAGCAGTACTTC
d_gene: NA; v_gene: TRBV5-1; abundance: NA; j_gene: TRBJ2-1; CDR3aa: CASSLRVGSSYNEQFF; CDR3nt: TGCGCCAGCAGCTTGAGGGTAGGGAGCTCCTACAATGAGCAGTTCTTC